This TCR beta chain was profiled in a study of blood T cell repertoires in COVID-19. The wider study: Specimens from acute and convalescent COVID-19 originated in the United States, Italy and Spain. PBMCs, B-cell-depleted T cells, or T cells provided the cDNA or gDNA that made up the material.

Original analysis: The authors estimated nucleated cell counts from reference gene primer amplification. Here immunoSEQ multiplex PCR was the method, and the copy in TCRdb shows in-frame clones only, minus some. V and J calls and clone size are given by that table; D and trimming were obtained from the DNA. The data show roughly 140,000 clones, roughly 89% seen once. The germline V gene has CDR1 SGHRS and CDR2 YFSETQ. J gave up 2 bases and V 4 bases, and 6 bases lay outside the gene matches. The CDR3 consists of 16 residues. The sample comprised peripheral blood. This chain connects TRBV5-1 to TRBJ2-4, with 10 bases identical to TRBD1. This clonotype originated in a woman in her thirties or forties with acute or convalescent COVID-19. CDR3 sequence: CASSPGTGVSKNIQYF. In DNA form, the CDR3 reads TGCGCCAGCAGCCCCGGGACAGGGGTTTCCAAAAACATTCAGTACTTC.